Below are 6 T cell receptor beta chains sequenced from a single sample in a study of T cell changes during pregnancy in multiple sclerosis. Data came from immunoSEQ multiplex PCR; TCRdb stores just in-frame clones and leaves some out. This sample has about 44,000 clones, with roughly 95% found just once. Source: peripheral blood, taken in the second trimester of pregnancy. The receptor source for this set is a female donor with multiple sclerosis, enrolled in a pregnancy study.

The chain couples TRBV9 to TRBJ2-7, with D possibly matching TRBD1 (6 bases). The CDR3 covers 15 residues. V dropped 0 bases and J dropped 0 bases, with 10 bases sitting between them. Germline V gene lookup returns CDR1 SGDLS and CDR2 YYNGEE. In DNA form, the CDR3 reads TGTGCCAGCAGCGTAGCCCAGGGGCTCTCCTACGAGCAGTACTTC. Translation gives CASSVAQGLSYEQYF.

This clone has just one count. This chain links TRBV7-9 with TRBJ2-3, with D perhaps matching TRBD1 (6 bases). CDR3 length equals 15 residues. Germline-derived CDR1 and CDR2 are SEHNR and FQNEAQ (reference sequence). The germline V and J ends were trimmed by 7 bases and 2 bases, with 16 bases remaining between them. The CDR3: CASTTDQGTTDTQYF. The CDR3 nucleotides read TGTGCCAGCACCACTGACCAGGGGACCACAGATACGCAGTATTTT.

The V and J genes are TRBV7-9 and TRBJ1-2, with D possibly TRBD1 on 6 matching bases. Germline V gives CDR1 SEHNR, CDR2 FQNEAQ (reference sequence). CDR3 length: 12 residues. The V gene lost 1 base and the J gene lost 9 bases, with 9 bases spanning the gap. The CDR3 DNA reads TGTGCCAGCAGCTTAGGGGGGCGCAGCTACACCTTC. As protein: CASSLGGRSYTF.

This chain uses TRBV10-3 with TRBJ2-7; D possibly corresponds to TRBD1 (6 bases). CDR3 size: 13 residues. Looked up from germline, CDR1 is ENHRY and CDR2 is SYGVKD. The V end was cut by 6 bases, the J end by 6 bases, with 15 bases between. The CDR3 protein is CAISDYREGEQYF. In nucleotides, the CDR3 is TGTGCCATCAGCGACTACAGGGAAGGCGAGCAGTACTTC.

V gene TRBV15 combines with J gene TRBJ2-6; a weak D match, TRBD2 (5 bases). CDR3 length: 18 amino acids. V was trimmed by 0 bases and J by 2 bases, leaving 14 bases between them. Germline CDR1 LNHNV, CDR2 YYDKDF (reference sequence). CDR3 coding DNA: TGTGCCACCAGCAGAGATCTAGGGAGTTCAGCTGGGGCCAACGTCCTGACTTTC. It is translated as CATSRDLGSSAGANVLTF.

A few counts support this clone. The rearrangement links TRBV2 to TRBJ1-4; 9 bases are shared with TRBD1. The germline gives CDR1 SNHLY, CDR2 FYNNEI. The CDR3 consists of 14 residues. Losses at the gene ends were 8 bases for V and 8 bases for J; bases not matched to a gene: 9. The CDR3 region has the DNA TGTGCCAGCGTCTCCGGGACAGGGATCGAAAAACTGTTTTTT. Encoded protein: CASVSGTGIEKLFF.